The present T cell receptor beta chain was sequenced within a study of cytomegalovirus exposure and HLA in healthy donors. About this clone: Its antigen is still unknown.

Study-wide results and limits: It was confirmed in vitro that three of the CMV-associated chains were specific for CMV antigens.

TCRdb's copy holds only in-frame clones and misses some; the assay was immunoSEQ multiplex PCR. The data contain about 140,000 clones, around 85% of them singletons. The CDR3 runs to 16 residues. V lost 2 bases and J 2 bases, leaving 14 bases between the germline ends. Per the germline V gene, CDR1 is MNHEY and CDR2 is SMNVEV (reference sequence). The sequenced material came from PBMCs. This TCR came from a man younger than 35 in good health and CMV-seronegative. The J gene is TRBJ2-3, the V gene TRBV27; possible D gene TRBD2, 5 bases. CDR3 DNA sequence: TGTGCCAGCAGTTTAACCGCCGGGGAACTCACAGATACGCAGTATTTT. Its protein product is CASSLTAGELTDTQYF.